This is a list of T cell receptor beta chains from one sample in a study of T cells after yellow fever vaccination. From the 5' RACE reads, TCRdb called clonotypes with MiXCR, one entry per CDR3 protein. The sample has roughly 520,000 distinct CDR3 sequences, around a fifth seen once. The source material was PBMCs, sampled more than 20 days after the first yellow fever vaccination. All receptors come from a man younger than 35 who received the YFV17D yellow fever vaccine. The CDR3 runs from the conserved cysteine through the conserved F or W. Each record gives: V gene, CDR3 protein.

V: TRBV4-2
CDR3: CASSQEAGPAKNIQYF

V: TRBV5-1
CDR3: CASSTGTASETQYF

V: TRBV6-2/TRBV6-3
CDR3: CASGDPGGIGYTF

V: TRBV25-1
CDR3: CASSEEIPGTSGGTGELFF

V: TRBV29-1
CDR3: CSVVGTGLYEQYF

V: TRBV18
CDR3: CASSPPGRYYNEQFF

V: TRBV20-1
CDR3: CSAGTGGEGYTF

V: TRBV12-3/TRBV12-4
CDR3: CASSPTGTGRNEQYF

V: TRBV4-1
CDR3: CASSQGGSLVDEQYF

V: TRBV29-1
CDR3: CSIVRPLNTEAFF

V: TRBV27
CDR3: CASTPILGSGGRSGANVLTF

V: TRBV7-9
CDR3: CASSLGDRGSTDTQYF

V: TRBV5-1
CDR3: CASSLVSGVSEKLFF

V: TRBV7-3
CDR3: CASSAGGGVLENEQYF

V: TRBV5-1
CDR3: CASSLAKDTNTGELFF

V: TRBV7-9
CDR3: CALNDGQLTGDGYTF

V: TRBV10-1
CDR3: CASSESYRVDTQYF

V: TRBV27
CDR3: CASSSAWDEQFF

V: TRBV11-1
CDR3: CASTRRGRTGELFF

V: TRBV2
CDR3: CACRVVANYGYTF

V: TRBV7-2
CDR3: CASSPWTQSMETQYF

V: TRBV7-2
CDR3: CASSPRQVRSGNTIYF

V: TRBV11-1
CDR3: CASIESSSGETQYF

V: TRBV7-2
CDR3: CASGSLGGRTGELFF

V: TRBV28
CDR3: CASGTAPPSQHF